Listed below are T cell receptor beta chains from one sample, sequenced in a study of blood T cell repertoires in COVID-19. Using immunoSEQ multiplex PCR, the repertoire was profiled, and TCRdb retains in-frame clones only, with some absent. The sample holds 140,000 to 150,000 clones, roughly 91% seen once. The material sequenced was peripheral blood. The receptor set was obtained from a man in his fifties or sixties with active or convalescent COVID-19. Both conserved end residues are part of each CDR3. Fields, in order: CDR3 protein, CDR3 DNA, V gene, clone size, D gene, J gene. A D gene is named only where the DNA matches it firmly. Where a row states a size, it is once, few, many or the class of an expanded clone; other rows omit it.

CDR3aa: CASSSGLAGLNEQFF
CDR3nt: TGTGCCAGCAGTTCGGGACTAGCGGGGTTAAATGAGCAGTTCTTC
v_gene: TRBV6-2/TRBV6-3
abundance: .
d_gene: TRBD2
j_gene: TRBJ2-1

CDR3aa: CASSLGPFYEQYF
CDR3nt: TGTGCCAGCAGCTTAGGGCCTTTCTACGAGCAGTACTTC
v_gene: TRBV7-2
abundance: .
d_gene: .
j_gene: TRBJ2-7

CDR3aa: CASSEAYSNQPQHF
CDR3nt: TGTGCCAGCAGTGAAGCTTATAGCAATCAGCCCCAGCATTTT
v_gene: TRBV6-1
abundance: .
d_gene: .
j_gene: TRBJ1-5

CDR3aa: CASSLGTGTGNTIYF
CDR3nt: TGCGCCAGCAGCTTAGGGACAGGGACTGGAAACACCATATATTTT
v_gene: TRBV5-1
abundance: .
d_gene: TRBD1
j_gene: TRBJ1-3

CDR3aa: CASSPNHYGQGAYGYTF
CDR3nt: TGTGCCAGCAGTCCCAACCATTATGGACAGGGGGCGTATGGCTACACCTTC
v_gene: TRBV28
abundance: .
d_gene: TRBD1
j_gene: TRBJ1-2

CDR3aa: CASSPGTSGDHEQYF
CDR3nt: TGCGCCAGCAGCCCCGGGACTAGCGGGGACCACGAGCAGTACTTC
v_gene: TRBV5-1
abundance: .
d_gene: TRBD2
j_gene: TRBJ2-7

CDR3aa: CAWRYGTGHSYNEQFF
CDR3nt: TGTGCCTGGAGGTATGGGACAGGTCATTCCTACAATGAGCAGTTCTTC
v_gene: TRBV30
abundance: .
d_gene: TRBD1
j_gene: TRBJ2-1

CDR3aa: CASSSRQGTNTEAFF
CDR3nt: TGTGCCAGCAGCTCCCGACAGGGGACGAACACTGAAGCTTTCTTT
v_gene: TRBV7-9
abundance: .
d_gene: TRBD1
j_gene: TRBJ1-1

CDR3aa: CSASPQDYGYTF
CDR3nt: TGCAGTGCTAGTCCGCAGGACTATGGCTACACCTTC
v_gene: TRBV20-1
abundance: .
d_gene: .
j_gene: TRBJ1-2

CDR3aa: CASSYRPDRGNQPQHF
CDR3nt: TGTGCCAGCAGTTACAGGCCGGACAGGGGAAATCAGCCCCAGCATTTT
v_gene: TRBV6-6
abundance: once
d_gene: TRBD1
j_gene: TRBJ1-5

CDR3aa: CASSLGQNSNQPQHF
CDR3nt: TGCGCCAGCAGCTTGGGGCAGAATAGCAATCAGCCCCAGCATTTT
v_gene: TRBV5-1
abundance: .
d_gene: .
j_gene: TRBJ1-5

CDR3aa: CASSPGLAGDTQYF
CDR3nt: TGTGCCAGCTCGCCGGGACTAGCGGGAGATACGCAGTATTTT
v_gene: TRBV7-3
abundance: .
d_gene: TRBD2
j_gene: TRBJ2-3

CDR3aa: CSASDRGYEQYF
CDR3nt: TGCAGTGCTAGTGACAGGGGCTACGAGCAGTACTTC
v_gene: TRBV20-1
abundance: .
d_gene: TRBD1
j_gene: TRBJ2-7

CDR3aa: CASSQEGGGDTQYF
CDR3nt: TGTGCCAGCAGCCAGGAAGGGGGAGGGGATACGCAGTATTTT
v_gene: TRBV3-1/TRBV3-2
abundance: .
d_gene: .
j_gene: TRBJ2-3

CDR3aa: CASSLGLQASTDTQYF
CDR3nt: TGTGCCAGCAGCTTAGGGCTCCAGGCTAGCACAGATACGCAGTATTTT
v_gene: TRBV7-2
abundance: .
d_gene: .
j_gene: TRBJ2-3

CDR3aa: CASSQDRLGLAGVNGELFF
CDR3nt: TGCGCCAGCAGCCAAGATCGCCTGGGTCTAGCGGGAGTTAACGGGGAGCTGTTTTTT
v_gene: TRBV4-3
abundance: once
d_gene: TRBD2
j_gene: TRBJ2-2

CDR3aa: CASSPVGEVEAFF
CDR3nt: TGTGCCAGCAGTCCTGTAGGGGAAGTTGAAGCTTTCTTT
v_gene: TRBV27
abundance: .
d_gene: .
j_gene: TRBJ1-1

CDR3aa: CASSLGDSAGNTIYF
CDR3nt: TGTGCCAGCAGCTTAGGGGACAGCGCTGGAAACACCATATATTTT
v_gene: TRBV7-2
abundance: .
d_gene: TRBD1
j_gene: TRBJ1-3

CDR3aa: CASSDFGGGFGVQETQYF
CDR3nt: TGTGCCAGCAGTGACTTCGGAGGTGGATTCGGGGTACAAGAGACCCAGTACTTC
v_gene: TRBV6-1
abundance: .
d_gene: .
j_gene: TRBJ2-5

CDR3aa: CASSQDFSRNSPLHF
CDR3nt: TGCGCCAGCAGCCAAGATTTTTCCAGGAATTCACCCCTCCACTTT
v_gene: TRBV4-1
abundance: .
d_gene: .
j_gene: TRBJ1-6

CDR3aa: CASSYHSGTLDNQPQHF
CDR3nt: TGTGCCAGCAGTTACCACTCCGGGACACTTGACAATCAGCCCCAGCATTTT
v_gene: TRBV6-9
abundance: .
d_gene: .
j_gene: TRBJ1-5

CDR3aa: CVRSLVVGGHRGFNEQFF
CDR3nt: TGTGTCAGAAGCTTAGTTGTCGGGGGGCACAGGGGGTTTAATGAGCAGTTCTTC
v_gene: TRBV7-5
abundance: once
d_gene: .
j_gene: TRBJ2-1

CDR3aa: CATHLGGVTGTQYF
CDR3nt: TGTGCCACCCATCTGGGGGGGGTCACTGGGACGCAGTATTTT
v_gene: TRBV27
abundance: .
d_gene: TRBD2
j_gene: TRBJ2-3

CDR3aa: CASGRGQGAIEQYF
CDR3nt: TGTGCGTCGGGTAGGGGACAGGGGGCCATCGAGCAGTACTTC
v_gene: TRBV27
abundance: .
d_gene: TRBD1
j_gene: TRBJ2-7

CDR3aa: CASSLGQNNEQFF
CDR3nt: TGTGCCAGCAGTTTAGGGCAGAACAATGAGCAGTTCTTC
v_gene: TRBV12-3/TRBV12-4
abundance: .
d_gene: .
j_gene: TRBJ2-1

CDR3aa: CASSSGDPNTGELFF
CDR3nt: TGTGCCAGCAGTTCAGGGGATCCGAACACCGGGGAGCTGTTTTTT
v_gene: TRBV5-4
abundance: .
d_gene: .
j_gene: TRBJ2-2

CDR3aa: CASSQGVQAGGEAQYF
CDR3nt: TGCGCCAGCAGCCAAGGGGTTCAAGCCGGGGGTGAGGCGCAGTATTTT
v_gene: TRBV4-1
abundance: .
d_gene: .
j_gene: TRBJ2-3

CDR3aa: CASSSRTGVGNTEAFF
CDR3nt: TGTGCCAGCAGCTCCCGGACAGGGGTTGGGAACACTGAAGCTTTCTTT
v_gene: TRBV5-4
abundance: .
d_gene: TRBD1
j_gene: TRBJ1-1

CDR3aa: CASSTGTGINEKLFF
CDR3nt: TGTGCCAGTAGTACCGGGACAGGAATTAATGAAAAACTGTTTTTT
v_gene: TRBV19
abundance: .
d_gene: TRBD1
j_gene: TRBJ1-4

CDR3aa: CASSTRPLQAYEQYF
CDR3nt: TGTGCCAGCAGTACCAGGCCCCTCCAGGCCTACGAGCAGTACTTC
v_gene: TRBV6-5
abundance: .
d_gene: .
j_gene: TRBJ2-7

CDR3aa: CASSGRELNTGELFF
CDR3nt: TGTGCCAGCAGCGGACGGGAGCTTAACACCGGGGAGCTGTTTTTT
v_gene: TRBV9
abundance: .
d_gene: .
j_gene: TRBJ2-2

CDR3aa: CASSWGDSSYNSPLHF
CDR3nt: TGTGCCAGCAGCTGGGGGGACAGCTCCTATAATTCACCCCTCCACTTT
v_gene: TRBV11-2
abundance: .
d_gene: TRBD1
j_gene: TRBJ1-6

CDR3aa: CASSPPQGYNQPQHF
CDR3nt: TGTGCCAGCAGCCCACCACAGGGGTACAATCAGCCCCAGCATTTT
v_gene: TRBV28
abundance: .
d_gene: TRBD1
j_gene: TRBJ1-5

CDR3aa: CASSPSLTGMNTEAFF
CDR3nt: TGTGCCAGCTCACCATCTTTGACAGGCATGAACACTGAAGCTTTCTTT
v_gene: TRBV18
abundance: .
d_gene: .
j_gene: TRBJ1-1

CDR3aa: CASSLVGHYYEQYF
CDR3nt: TGTGCCAGCAGTTTGGTGGGACACTACTACGAGCAGTACTTC
v_gene: TRBV28
abundance: .
d_gene: .
j_gene: TRBJ2-7

CDR3aa: CAWSPTGFSYNEQFF
CDR3nt: TGTGCCTGGAGCCCGACAGGATTCTCCTACAATGAGCAGTTCTTC
v_gene: TRBV30
abundance: .
d_gene: .
j_gene: TRBJ2-1

CDR3aa: CASSPSRFDGYTF
CDR3nt: TGTGCCAGCTCACCGTCGAGGTTTGATGGCTACACCTTC
v_gene: TRBV18
abundance: few
d_gene: .
j_gene: TRBJ1-2

CDR3aa: CATSRGQGPVYGYTF
CDR3nt: TGTGCCACCAGCAGAGGACAGGGTCCCGTCTATGGCTACACCTTC
v_gene: TRBV15
abundance: .
d_gene: TRBD1
j_gene: TRBJ1-2

CDR3aa: CASSFPQGRQPQHF
CDR3nt: TGTGCCAGCAGTTTCCCACAGGGCCGCCAGCCCCAGCATTTT
v_gene: TRBV28
abundance: .
d_gene: .
j_gene: TRBJ1-5

CDR3aa: CASSIDRANQPQHF
CDR3nt: TGTGCCAGTAGTATAGACAGGGCAAATCAGCCCCAGCATTTT
v_gene: TRBV19
abundance: .
d_gene: .
j_gene: TRBJ1-5

CDR3aa: CATSGTGNNSPLHF
CDR3nt: TGTGCCACCTCCGGGACAGGCAATAATTCACCCCTCCACTTT
v_gene: TRBV5-4
abundance: once
d_gene: TRBD1
j_gene: TRBJ1-6

CDR3aa: CASSWTGAQPQHF
CDR3nt: TGTGCCAGCAGTTGGACAGGGGCTCAGCCCCAGCATTTT
v_gene: TRBV27
abundance: .
d_gene: TRBD1
j_gene: TRBJ1-5